A single sample gave rise to the 32 T cell receptor beta chains below, sequenced in a study of blood T cell repertoires in COVID-19. Clones were sequenced by immunoSEQ multiplex PCR, and TCRdb holds only the in-frame ones, with some missing. The sample lists more than 85,000 clones; roughly 90% were seen once. What was sequenced was peripheral blood. The receptors derive from a man in his fifties or sixties with acute or convalescent COVID-19.

The rearrangement uses TRBV25-1 and TRBJ2-5, with 7 bases lining up with TRBD1. Trimming took 6 bases from V and 5 from J; bases not matched to a gene: 3. The CDR3 is 12 amino acids. The germline V gene has CDR1 MGHDK and CDR2 SYGVNS. CDR3 sequence (DNA): TGTGCCAGCAGGAGGGACAGTGAGACCCAGTACTTC. Protein sequence: CASRRDSETQYF.

J is TRBJ2-7 and V is TRBV4-2; D possibly corresponds to TRBD1 (5 bases). The CDR3 sequence is 16 residues long. Trimming pared 0 bases from V and 0 bases from J, leaving 12 bases between. Looked up from germline, CDR1 is LGHNA and CDR2 is YNFKEQ. CDR3 protein: CASSQDGTGRSYEQYF. The CDR3 coding sequence is TGTGCCAGCAGCCAAGATGGAACAGGCCGCTCCTACGAGCAGTACTTC.

The chain uses TRBV4-3 and TRBJ2-1; no definite D call. The V gene lost 1 base and the J gene lost 3 bases, with 4 bases spanning the gap. The V gene's germline CDR1 is LGHNA and CDR2 YSLEER. The CDR3 is 13 residues long. CDR3 coding DNA: TGCGCCAGCAGCCAAGGAGTCTACAATGAGCAGTTCTTC. It codes for CASSQGVYNEQFF.

This chain joins TRBV7-2 and TRBJ2-7; 10 bases match TRBD1. CDR3 size: 17 residues. Germline values: CDR1 SGHTA, CDR2 FQGNSA. The trim removed 4 bases at V and 4 bases at J, leaving 13 bases unmatched. In DNA form, the CDR3 reads TGTGCCAGCAGCTCAGGCCAAGACAGGGGGCGTCCGTACGAGCAGTACTTC. Translating gives CASSSGQDRGRPYEQYF.

V gene TRBV5-4 combines with J gene TRBJ2-3; 10 bases agree with TRBD1. This CDR3 spans 16 amino acids. V was clipped by 0 bases and J by 4 bases; unmatched bases: 5. Germline lookup yields CDR1 SGHNT and CDR2 YYREEE (reference sequence). The CDR3 sequence is CASSLGQGAQADTQYF. In nucleotides, the CDR3 is TGTGCCAGCAGCTTGGGACAGGGGGCCCAGGCAGATACGCAGTATTTT. Full variable domain (outside the CDR3, taken from reference TRBV5-4 and TRBJ2-3): ETGVTQSPTHLIKTRGQQVTLRCSSQSGHNTVSWYQQALGQGPQFIFQYYREEENGRGNFPPRFSGLQFPNYSSELNVNALELDDSALYLCASSLGQGAQADTQYFGPGTRLTVL.

This chain joins TRBV7-9 and TRBJ2-1, with 8 bases identical to TRBD2. This CDR3 has 16 residues. The junction had 12 bases not matched to a gene; V was cut back by 5 bases and J by 6 bases. Germline CDR1 is SEHNR and CDR2 is FQNEAQ (reference sequence). CDR3 amino acids: CASSASGGLGGNEQFF. For the CDR3, the DNA is TGTGCCAGCAGCGCAAGCGGGGGACTCGGGGGCAATGAGCAGTTCTTC.

This sequence joins TRBV12-3 or TRBV12-4 and TRBJ2-1, with TRBD2 identical over 12 bases. CDR3 length equals 13 residues. V was pared by 8 bases and J by 5 bases, with 1 base of the junction left unmatched. DNA of the CDR3: TGTGCCAGCCGGACTAGCGGGAACAATGAGCAGTTCTTC. Its protein is CASRTSGNNEQFF.

The chain joins TRBV14 to TRBJ1-4, with TRBD1 matching over 9 bases. Germline CDR1 SGHDN, CDR2 FVKESK. The CDR3 contains 15 residues. Trimming took 4 bases from V and 8 from J; bases not matched to a gene: 8. This CDR3 reads CASSRMGQGREKLFF. For the CDR3, the DNA is TGTGCCAGCAGCCGGATGGGACAGGGACGGGAAAAACTGTTTTTT.

The chain joins TRBV6-5 to TRBJ2-2, with 10 bases that match TRBD1. CDR3 length: 16 amino acids. Germline CDR1 and CDR2: MNHEY and SVGAGI. J was trimmed by 5 bases and V by 4 bases; bases with no gene match: 7. The DNA for the CDR3 is TGTGCCAGCAGTTTCCGACAGGGGGCAGAGACCGGGGAGCTGTTTTTT. Encoded protein: CASSFRQGAETGELFF.

The chain joins TRBV7-2 to TRBJ2-7, with D perhaps matching TRBD1 (6 bases). The V gene's germline CDR1 is SGHTA and CDR2 FQGNSA. There are 13 residues in the CDR3. Trimming left V 5 bases short and J 4 bases short, with 12 bases between. The CDR3 sequence: CASSPRQVYEQYF. In DNA form, the CDR3 reads TGTGCCAGCAGCCCACGACAGGTTTACGAGCAGTACTTC.

The chain joins TRBV6-2 or TRBV6-3 to TRBJ2-7; maybe TRBD1 (5 bases). CDR1 is MNHEY, CDR2 SVGEGT, per germline. The CDR3 is 16 residues long. The V end lost 5 bases, the J end lost 0 bases, and 17 bases lay between the germline ends. This chain's CDR3 is CASSPGSFDSSYEQYF. The CDR3 DNA follows: TGTGCCAGCAGTCCAGGGTCCTTCGACTCCTCCTACGAGCAGTACTTC.

The chain has TRBV15 and TRBJ2-7; perhaps TRBD2 as D (5 bases). In germline, CDR1 is LNHNV, CDR2 YYDKDF (reference sequence). V lost 0 bases, J lost 0 bases, and 12 bases lay in between. The CDR3 is made up of 16 amino acids. CDR3 in amino acids: CATSRDRSGLSYEQYF. The CDR3 region has the DNA TGTGCCACCAGCAGAGATAGGAGCGGACTCTCCTACGAGCAGTACTTC.

This chain joins TRBV27 and TRBJ2-1; D gene ambiguous. This CDR3 has 13 amino acids. Germline V CDR1 and CDR2: MNHEY, SMNVEV (reference sequence). Trimming left V 3 bases short and J 6 bases short, with 9 bases between. CDR3 in amino acids: CASSFSITNEQFF. In DNA form, the CDR3 reads TGTGCCAGCAGTTTCTCTATTACCAATGAGCAGTTCTTC.

The chain carries TRBV28 and TRBJ1-6; TRBD1 matches 7 bases. V lost 5 bases to trimming and J lost 6 bases; unmatched junction nucleotides: 7. This CDR3 comprises 15 residues. Germline V gene data show CDR1 as MDHEN and CDR2 as SYDVKM. CDR3 protein: CASSLTGRGNSPLHF. CDR3 bases: TGTGCCAGCAGTCTGACAGGGCGCGGTAATTCACCCCTCCACTTT.

The table lists this clone with a count of one. V and J are TRBV4-1 and TRBJ2-7; maybe TRBD1 (5 bases). Germline V gene data show CDR1 as MGHRA and CDR2 as YSYEKL. This CDR3 has 14 residues. The V and J ends lost 0 bases and 3 bases respectively, with 9 bases between them. CDR3 residues: CASSQEQEFYEQYF. Written as DNA, the CDR3 is TGCGCCAGCAGCCAAGAACAGGAGTTCTACGAGCAGTACTTC.

The chain couples TRBV3-1 (or the pseudogene TRBV3-2) to TRBJ1-1; 8 bases match TRBD1. V trimming: 1 base; J trimming: 5 bases; junction bases outside the gene matches: 6. The germline gives CDR1 LGHDT, CDR2 YNNKEL (reference sequence). The CDR3 covers 15 residues. CDR3 in amino acids: CASSQVRTGTTEAFF. In nucleotides, the CDR3 is TGTGCCAGCAGCCAAGTTCGGACAGGGACGACTGAAGCTTTCTTT.

The J gene is TRBJ2-7, the V gene TRBV11-2, with a possible D match to TRBD1 (5 bases). The germline V gene has CDR1 SGHAT and CDR2 FQNNGV. The CDR3 is 14 amino acids. Deletions cut 0 bases from V and 1 base from J, with 7 bases between. The CDR3 sequence: CASSLETDSYEQYF. CDR3 bases: TGTGCCAGCAGCTTAGAGACAGATTCCTACGAGCAGTACTTC.

This clone came up once. The chain combines TRBV5-1 with TRBJ1-2; weak D call: TRBD1 (5 bases). The V gene lost 4 bases and the J gene lost 3 bases, with 13 bases spanning the gap. The germline V gene encodes CDR1 SGHRS and CDR2 YFSETQ. CDR3 length: 14 residues. DNA of the CDR3: TGCGCCAGCAGCCCGACAGATCTCTACTATGGCTACACCTTC. This sequence encodes CASSPTDLYYGYTF.

This clone was recorded a few times. V gene TRBV6-2 or TRBV6-3 combines with J gene TRBJ2-3; D possibly corresponds to TRBD2 (5 bases). The CDR3 sequence is 16 residues long. CDR1 and CDR2 (germline): MNHEY, SVGEGT. Trimming stripped 2 bases from V and 1 base from J, with 13 bases between. This CDR3 reads CASSYGGTRGTDTQYF. The CDR3 DNA sequence: TGTGCCAGCAGTTACGGAGGAACCCGTGGCACAGATACGCAGTATTTT.

V is TRBV12-3 or TRBV12-4 and J is TRBJ1-2, with D perhaps matching TRBD1 (6 bases). CDR3 length: 13 amino acids. Trimming took off 1 base at V and 4 bases at J, with 7 bases between the two ends. The CDR3 bases are TGTGCCAGCAGTTTAGAACAGGGCTATGGCTACACCTTC. Protein: CASSLEQGYGYTF.

V usage is TRBV18 and J usage is TRBJ2-3; 7 bases line up with TRBD2. The V gene's germline CDR1 is KGHSH and CDR2 LQKENI. The CDR3 spans 15 residues. V lost 0 bases and J lost 4; bases outside the gene matches: 4. The DNA for the CDR3 is TGTGCCAGCTCACCACCGTCTCTAGCGGCAGATACGCAGTATTTT. This sequence encodes CASSPPSLAADTQYF.

The V and J genes are TRBV6-5 and TRBJ2-7; D may be TRBD1 (7 bases). Germline-derived CDR1 and CDR2 are MNHEY and SVGAGI. V was clipped by 6 bases and J by 0 bases, with 12 bases between them. This CDR3 comprises 14 residues. The CDR3 bases are TGTGCCAGCAGGCGACAGGGAGGCTCCTACGAGCAGTACTTC. Residues: CASRRQGGSYEQYF.

The chain uses TRBV6-1 and TRBJ2-5; 8 nucleotides agree with TRBD1. J gave up 4 bases and V 3 bases, and 13 bases lay outside the gene matches. Germline V lookup: CDR1 MNHNS, CDR2 SASEGT. This CDR3 spans 17 amino acids. CDR3 in DNA: TGTGCCAGCAGTGACGAATGGGCAGGGGGCTCGAGAGAGACCCAGTACTTC. This translates into CASSDEWAGGSRETQYF.

The chain combines TRBV6-6 with TRBJ1-6, with 7 bases identical to TRBD1. This CDR3 is 15 amino acids long. Germline CDR1 reads MNHNY; CDR2 reads SVGAGI (reference sequence). V lost 6 bases, J lost 6 bases, and 8 bases stayed unmatched. In DNA form, the CDR3 reads TGTGCCAGCAGCCTGGGACAGTCGTTTAATTCACCCCTCCACTTT. This gives the protein CASSLGQSFNSPLHF.

This chain uses TRBV20-1 with TRBJ2-1; D is undetermined. Germline V gene lookup returns CDR1 DFQATT and CDR2 SNEGSKA (reference sequence). This CDR3 comprises 11 residues. V was cut by 5 bases and J by 5 bases, with 7 bases left in between. CDR3 coding DNA: TGCAGTGCTCGCCAGGACAATGAGCAGTTCTTC. Encoded protein: CSARQDNEQFF.

This chain joins TRBV11-2 and TRBJ2-3; 11 positions match TRBD2. The CDR3 is 17 amino acids. With 6 bases clipped from V and 4 bases from J, the junction kept 12 bases outside the gene matches. CDR1 and CDR2 (germline): SGHAT, FQNNGV. CDR3 bases: TGTGCCAGCAGACACCTAGCGGGGGGCTCTAGGGCAGATACGCAGTATTTT. The encoded protein is CASRHLAGGSRADTQYF.

The chain is built from TRBV5-6 and TRBJ1-1; perhaps TRBD1 as D (5 bases). V was trimmed by 3 bases and J by 5 bases, leaving 17 bases between them. Germline CDR1 is SGHDT and CDR2 is YYEEEE. The CDR3 spans 15 residues. CDR3 nucleotides: TGTGCCAGCAGCTGGGGGGAATGGGGCGGGACTGAAGCTTTCTTT. This codes for CASSWGEWGGTEAFF.

This clone occurred once. The rearrangement uses TRBV19 and TRBJ1-1; D gene unclear. Looked up from germline, CDR1 is LNHDA and CDR2 is SQIVND (reference sequence). This CDR3 is 13 amino acids long. The V end lost 8 bases, the J end lost 7 bases, and 17 bases lay between the germline ends. The CDR3 is CASAPVQTSEAFF. The CDR3 DNA reads TGTGCCAGTGCGCCCGTCCAGACTAGTGAAGCTTTCTTT. The full variable domain, its missing parts supplied by reference TRBV19 and TRBJ1-1, is DGGITQSPKYLFRKEGQNVTLSCEQNLNHDAMYWYRQDPGQGLRLIYYSQIVNDFQKGDIAEGYSVSREKKESFPLTVTSAQKNPTAFYLCASAPVQTSEAFFGQGTRLTVV.

This rearrangement joins TRBV4-3 to TRBJ1-4, with TRBD1 matching 8 bases. Germline CDR1 LGHNA, CDR2 YSLEER. CDR3 length: 16 amino acids. Trimming at V came to 5 bases and at J to 4 bases, leaving 9 bases not matched to a gene. CDR3 sequence: CASSSTGAGGNEKLFF. The CDR3 DNA sequence: TGCGCCAGCAGCTCGACAGGGGCAGGGGGTAATGAAAAACTGTTTTTT.

The chain employs TRBV7-9 and TRBJ1-2; D is unresolved. Trimming cost V 5 bases and J 1 base, with 8 bases left between them. The CDR3 has 13 residues. In germline, CDR1 is SEHNR, CDR2 FQNEAQ (reference sequence). In nucleotides, the CDR3 is TGTGCCAGCAGCACAACAGTTAACTATGGCTACACCTTC. Encoded protein: CASSTTVNYGYTF.

The V and J genes are TRBV28 and TRBJ2-7; D is unresolved. This CDR3 has 16 residues. CDR1 is MDHEN, CDR2 SYDVKM, per germline. Trimming shortened V by 4 bases and J by 0 bases, and 16 bases separated the two germline ends. As DNA, the CDR3 is TGTGCCAGCAGTTACCGGGTCCAAGGCCGCTCCTACGAGCAGTACTTC. It codes for CASSYRVQGRSYEQYF.

This clone showed up just once. The rearrangement links TRBV7-9 to TRBJ2-1; 15 bases are shared with TRBD2. The CDR3 is made up of 16 amino acids. J lost 7 bases, V lost 6 bases, and 7 bases had no gene match. Germline assignment: CDR1 SEHNR and CDR2 FQNEAQ (reference sequence). The CDR3 loop reads CASSQRTSGRVNEQFF. As DNA, the CDR3 is TGTGCCAGCAGTCAAAGGACTAGCGGGAGGGTGAATGAGCAGTTCTTC.